The 32 T cell receptor beta chains below all came from one sample that was sequenced in a study of blood T cell dynamics during melanoma immunotherapy. Sequenced by immunoSEQ multiplex PCR; TCRdb stores in-frame clones only, minus some. The sample has about 9,900 clones; 80% to 90% are singletons. Time point noted: pre-treatment baseline. This material consisted of blood, taken from a patient treated with checkpoint blockade. The receptors derive from a human donor with melanoma.

CDR3: CASISLGASYNEQFF. The CDR3 nucleotides are TGTGCCAGCATCTCCCTCGGGGCCTCCTACAATGAGCAGTTCTTC. The V call is TRBV6-5, the J call TRBJ2-1, with D tentatively TRBD1 or TRBD2 (5 bases each). The germline V gene encodes CDR1 MNHEY and CDR2 SVGAGI. This CDR3 comprises 15 residues. Trimming took 7 bases from V and 0 from J, leaving 13 bases between them.

The J gene is TRBJ2-2, the V gene TRBV5-1, with D unresolved. Germline loops: CDR1 SGHRS, CDR2 YFSETQ. There are 17 residues in the CDR3. Trimming removed 4 bases at V and 4 bases at J, with 20 bases between. For the CDR3, the DNA is TGCGCCAGCAGCGTCGACCCTGGTTGGTCCCCCACCGGGGAGCTGTTTTTT. This translates into CASSVDPGWSPTGELFF.

The V call is TRBV2, the J call TRBJ2-7, with a possible D match to TRBD2 (5 bases). Trimming pared 8 bases from V and 0 bases from J, leaving 8 bases between. CDR3 length equals 12 residues. CDR1 and CDR2 from the germline V gene are SNHLY and FYNNEI. The CDR3 is CASGRDSYEQYF. DNA for the CDR3: TGTGCCAGCGGACGGGACTCCTACGAGCAGTACTTC.

As regards this clone: Other DNA sequences of this sample code for an identical CDR3. The chain is built from TRBV7-9 and TRBJ2-4; 8 nucleotides match TRBD2. Germline CDR1 is SEHNR and CDR2 is FQNEAQ (reference sequence). The CDR3 is made up of 14 amino acids. Trimming removed 1 base from V and 7 bases from J; junction bases left unmatched: 3. DNA for the CDR3: TGTGCCAGCAGCTTAGAGGGACTAGAGAACATTCAGTACTTC. Protein product: CASSLEGLENIQYF. The variable domain in full, with the rest retrieved from reference TRBV7-9 and TRBJ2-4, is DTGVSQNPRHKITKRGQNVTFRCDPISEHNRLYWYRQTLGQGPEFLTYFQNEAQLEKSRLLSDRFSAERPKGSFSTLEIQRTEQGDSAMYLCASSLEGLENIQYFGAGTRLSVL.

The chain joins TRBV27 to TRBJ2-5; 8 nucleotides line up with TRBD1. V shed 5 bases and J 5 bases; nucleotides not matched to a gene: 10. CDR1 is MNHEY and CDR2 is SMNVEV in the germline V gene (reference sequence). This CDR3 contains 15 residues. CDR3 coding DNA: TGTGCCAGCAGTACAAGGACAGGGTACCGGGAGACCCAGTACTTC. Translation gives CASSTRTGYRETQYF.

This clone is deemed medium-sized. This chain connects TRBV2 to TRBJ2-1; D gene uncertain. Germline CDR1 is SNHLY and CDR2 is FYNNEI. The CDR3 has 14 residues. V was clipped by 3 bases and J by 0 bases, with 6 bases between them. This CDR3 is CASSDPSSYNEQFF. CDR3 DNA: TGTGCCAGCAGTGACCCGAGCTCCTACAATGAGCAGTTCTTC.

The chain links TRBV5-1 to TRBJ2-3, with TRBD2 matching over 7 bases. CDR3 length: 15 residues. Germline V lookup: CDR1 SGHRS, CDR2 YFSETQ. With 0 bases clipped from V and 2 bases from J, the junction kept 3 bases outside the gene matches. In DNA, the CDR3 is TGCGCCAGCAGCTTGGTTGGGACTAACACAGATACGCAGTATTTT. It translates to CASSLVGTNTDTQYF.

A few counts support this clone. J is TRBJ2-1 and V is TRBV10-3; D is unresolved. Trimming pared 2 bases from V and 10 bases from J, leaving 12 bases between. The CDR3 totals 13 residues. Germline V CDR1 and CDR2: ENHRY, SYGVKD. The chain's CDR3 is CAISEQPVGEQFF. CDR3 DNA sequence: TGTGCCATCAGTGAGCAGCCGGTCGGGGAGCAGTTCTTC.

This clone was counted once. The chain combines TRBV6-6 with TRBJ1-6; 8 nucleotides align to TRBD1. Germline V gene data show CDR1 as MNHNY and CDR2 as SVGAGI (reference sequence). J gave up 9 bases and V 2 bases, and 6 bases lay outside the gene matches. The CDR3 has 15 amino acids. The chain's CDR3 is CASSYGDRWSSPLHF. The CDR3 DNA follows: TGTGCCAGCAGTTACGGGGACAGGTGGAGTTCACCCCTCCACTTT.

The rearrangement links TRBV11-2 to TRBJ1-1; the D is unclear. The germline CDR1 and CDR2 sequences are SGHAT and FQNNGV. The CDR3 sequence is 15 residues long. Trimming stripped 7 bases from V and 0 bases from J, with 15 bases between. The CDR3 sequence: CASTLRAEMNTEAFF. CDR3 in DNA: TGTGCCAGCACCCTTCGGGCGGAGATGAACACTGAAGCTTTCTTT. Together with reference TRBV11-2 and TRBJ1-1, the CDR3 gives the full variable domain: EAGVAQSPRYKIIEKRQSVAFWCNPISGHATLYWYQQILGQGPKLLIQFQNNGVVDDSQLPKDRFSAERLKGVDSTLKIQPAKLEDSAVYLCASTLRAEMNTEAFFGQGTRLTVV.

The V call is TRBV2, the J call TRBJ1-6, with a weak D call TRBD1 (6 bases). V was clipped by 4 bases and J by 9 bases, with 16 bases between them. CDR3 length equals 15 residues. Germline V lookup: CDR1 SNHLY, CDR2 FYNNEI. CDR3 sequence: CASSGQTGIGSPLHF. The CDR3 DNA reads as TGTGCCAGCAGTGGACAAACAGGGATCGGTTCACCCCTCCACTTT.

This clone showed up just once. In nucleotides, the CDR3 is TGTGCCTGGAGTGCAGAGACCCAGTACTTC. Amino acids: CAWSAETQYF. V is TRBV30 and J is TRBJ2-5; D gene unclear. Germline V gives CDR1 GTSNPN, CDR2 SVGIG (reference sequence). Trimming shortened V by 1 base and J by 4 bases, and 1 base separated the two germline ends. The CDR3 runs 10 residues.

The chain carries TRBV5-1 and TRBJ2-7; tentatively, D is TRBD1 or TRBD2 (5 bases each). This CDR3 comprises 14 residues. V lost 4 bases, J lost 6 bases, and 17 bases lay in between. Germline V lookup: CDR1 SGHRS, CDR2 YFSETQ. CDR3 residues: CASSVRDPVREQYF. The DNA for the CDR3 is TGCGCCAGCAGCGTCCGGGACCCCGTCCGCGAGCAGTACTTC.

This clone has a single count. At the DNA level, this CDR3 is encoded by other sequences in the same sample as well. The chain has TRBV4-2 and TRBJ1-5; the match to TRBD1 covers 7 bases. The CDR3 contains 14 residues. The junction had 4 bases not matched to a gene; V was cut back by 7 bases and J by 1 base. Looked up from germline, CDR1 is LGHNA and CDR2 is YNFKEQ. This CDR3 is CASTQGGSNQPQHF. As DNA, the CDR3 is TGTGCCAGCACCCAGGGGGGAAGCAATCAGCCCCAGCATTTT.

The chain carries TRBV5-1 and TRBJ2-7; perhaps D is TRBD1 or TRBD2 (5 bases each). Trimming stripped 3 bases from V and 0 bases from J, with 7 bases between. In germline, CDR1 is SGHRS, CDR2 YFSETQ. The CDR3 contains 13 residues. CDR3 DNA: TGCGCCAGCAGCTACGGGACCTCCTACGAGCAGTACTTC. This encodes CASSYGTSYEQYF.

The chain recombines TRBV19 with TRBJ2-5; weak D call: TRBD1 (5 bases). The CDR3 spans 12 residues. The V gene's germline CDR1 is LNHDA and CDR2 SQIVND (reference sequence). The ends were cut back, 6 bases at V and 5 bases at J, with 10 bases in the middle. CDR3 in DNA: TGTGCCAGTAGACAGGCCGGGGAGACCCAGTACTTC. This gives the protein CASRQAGETQYF.

The chain carries TRBV9 and TRBJ2-5, with D possibly TRBD1 on 5 matching bases. The CDR3 is 14 residues long. Deletions cut 4 bases from V and 1 base from J, with 11 bases between. The germline CDR1 and CDR2 sequences are SGDLS and YYNGEE. CDR3 loop: CASSPADTQETQYF. In DNA form, the CDR3 reads TGTGCCAGCAGCCCGGCGGACACCCAAGAGACCCAGTACTTC.

The CDR3 DNA reads TGCGCCAGCAGCGAGGAGGGAGGGTCCTACAATGAGCAGTTCTTC. It is translated as CASSEEGGSYNEQFF. The gene calls are TRBV5-1 and TRBJ2-1; 7 nucleotides match TRBD2. The germline CDR1 and CDR2 sequences are SGHRS and YFSETQ. This CDR3 is 15 amino acids long. V lost 4 bases, J lost 1 base, and 5 bases stayed unmatched.

This chain joins TRBV5-1 and TRBJ1-1, with D tentatively TRBD1 (5 bases). CDR1 is SGHRS and CDR2 is YFSETQ in the germline V gene. V lost 3 bases and J lost 0, with 15 bases in between. The CDR3 runs to 16 residues. This chain's CDR3 is CASSSYRPGMNTEAFF. CDR3 DNA sequence: TGCGCCAGCAGCTCGTACAGGCCCGGCATGAACACTGAAGCTTTCTTT.

This clone was seen more than once but under ten times. The chain has TRBV23-1 and TRBJ2-1, with TRBD2 matching 11 bases. TRBV23-1 is sorted into the ORF group, with uncertain function. The CDR3 length is 15 residues. Trimming cost V 8 bases and J 3 bases; bases outside gene matches: 6. CDR3 bases: TGCGCCAGCGGCTCTAGCGGGGGGCTCTACAATGAGCAGTTCTTC. This encodes CASGSSGGLYNEQFF.

On this clone itself: The identical CDR3 is also encoded by other nucleotide sequences in the sample. V usage is TRBV27 and J usage is TRBJ1-2; TRBD1 might be the D (6 bases). V shed 0 bases and J shed 2 bases, with 10 bases lying between them. Per the germline V gene, CDR1 is MNHEY and CDR2 is SMNVEV (reference sequence). The CDR3 has 15 amino acids. The CDR3: CASSLSGGANYGYTF. CDR3 coding DNA: TGTGCCAGCAGTTTATCGGGGGGCGCAAACTATGGCTACACCTTC.

The chain links TRBV29-1 to TRBJ1-2; TRBD1 matches at 11 bases. Germline trimming cut 6 bases from V and 8 bases from J; bases unmatched to any gene: 8. The CDR3 runs to 13 residues. From germline, CDR1 is SQVTM and CDR2 ANQGSEA. This CDR3 is CSVGQGAIGGYTF. DNA for the CDR3: TGCAGCGTAGGACAGGGGGCAATTGGAGGCTACACCTTC.

The chain has TRBV6-5 and TRBJ2-7; D is tentatively TRBD1 or TRBD2 (6 bases each). CDR1 is MNHEY, CDR2 SVGAGI, per germline. This CDR3 is 15 amino acids long. The germline V and J ends were trimmed by 0 bases and 6 bases, with 15 bases remaining between them. The CDR3 is CASSYSGGGPGEQYF. Here the CDR3 DNA reads TGTGCCAGCAGTTACTCTGGAGGGGGGCCGGGCGAGCAGTACTTC.

Concerning this clone: At one end, the junction sequence differs from germline, possibly due to a read error. V gene TRBV11-2 combines with J gene TRBJ2-1; the D gene is possibly TRBD2 (5 bases). This CDR3 region has 13 residues. The germline V gene encodes CDR1 SGHAT and CDR2 FQNNGV. The CDR3 loop is CVSSQRPGNEQFF. Here the CDR3 DNA reads TGTGTCAGCAGCCAGCGCCCGGGGAATGAGCAGTTCTTC. The full variable domain, its missing parts supplied by reference TRBV11-2 and TRBJ2-1, is EAGVAQSPRYKIIEKRQSVAFWCNPISGHATLYWYQQILGQGPKLLIQFQNNGVVDDSQLPKDRFSAERLKGVDSTLKIQPAKLEDSAVYLCVSSQRPGNEQFFGPGTRLTVL.

The rearrangement links TRBV11-2 to TRBJ2-6, with no clear D. The ends were cut back, 5 bases at V and 2 bases at J, with 22 bases in the middle. The CDR3 has 19 amino acids. Germline V gene lookup returns CDR1 SGHAT and CDR2 FQNNGV. The CDR3 loop is CASSRSYGLRKPGANVLTF. For the CDR3, the DNA is TGTGCCAGCAGCCGGTCATACGGTCTTCGAAAACCTGGGGCCAACGTCCTGACTTTC.

V gene TRBV2 combines with J gene TRBJ1-1; tentative D call: TRBD1 (5 bases). Germline assignment: CDR1 SNHLY and CDR2 FYNNEI. V was shortened by 4 bases and J by 4 bases, with 10 bases between the two germline ends. The CDR3 covers 13 residues. CDR3 region: CASSVFTGTEAFF. The DNA for the CDR3 is TGTGCCAGCAGTGTTTTTACAGGCACTGAAGCTTTCTTT.

This chain joins TRBV10-1 and TRBJ2-5; 9 bases are a match to TRBD1. V gave up 5 bases and J gave up 5 bases; unmatched junction bases: 9. This CDR3 region has 15 residues. The germline V gene has CDR1 WNHNN and CDR2 SYGVQD (reference sequence). The CDR3 coding sequence is TGCGCCAGCAGTTCCCGGGACAGGGCTATTGAGACCCAGTACTTC. Protein product: CASSSRDRAIETQYF.

The chain links TRBV5-1 to TRBJ2-2; the D is unclear. CDR1 and CDR2 (germline): SGHRS, YFSETQ. V was trimmed by 3 bases and J by 6 bases, leaving 12 bases between them. This CDR3 has 14 residues. CDR3 protein: CASSSGGGSGELFF. The DNA of the CDR3 is TGCGCCAGCAGCTCCGGCGGTGGCTCCGGGGAGCTGTTTTTT. Full variable domain (missing parts from reference TRBV5-1 and TRBJ2-2): KAGVTQTPRYLIKTRGQQVTLSCSPISGHRSVSWYQQTPGQGLQFLFEYFSETQRNKGNFPGRFSGRQFSNSRSEMNVSTLELGDSALYLCASSSGGGSGELFFGEGSRLTVL.

This chain connects TRBV2 to TRBJ2-3; the D gene is possibly TRBD1 (6 bases). Trimming removed 6 bases at V and 0 bases at J, with 13 bases between. The germline V gene has CDR1 SNHLY and CDR2 FYNNEI. The CDR3 sequence is 15 residues long. The CDR3 DNA follows: TGTGCCAGCAGGGACAGAGGCCTTAGCACAGATACGCAGTATTTT. Amino acid sequence: CASRDRGLSTDTQYF. The variable domain in full, with the rest retrieved from reference TRBV2 and TRBJ2-3, is EPEVTQTPSHQVTQMGQEVILRCVPISNHLYFYWYRQILGQKVEFLVSFYNNEISEKSEIFDDQFSVERPDGSNFTLKIRSTKLEDSAMYFCASRDRGLSTDTQYFGPGTRLTVL.

This rearrangement joins TRBV18 to TRBJ2-7; 9 nucleotides align to TRBD1. Germline V lookup: CDR1 KGHSH, CDR2 LQKENI. Unmatched junction bases numbered 6, after V lost 1 base and J lost 5 bases. The CDR3 has 15 amino acids. The CDR3 nucleotides are TGTGCCAGCTCACCACTGGACAGGGGCACTCACGAGCAGTACTTC. Encoded protein: CASSPLDRGTHEQYF.

The chain has TRBV9 and TRBJ1-2; 9 bases line up with TRBD1. Trimming cost V 2 bases and J 5 bases; bases outside gene matches: 7. The germline gives CDR1 SGDLS, CDR2 YYNGEE. The CDR3 contains 15 residues. DNA of the CDR3: TGTGCCAGCAGCGTTATTGGGGGACAGGGATATGGCTACACCTTC. Its translation: CASSVIGGQGYGYTF.

As for this clone: Additional DNA sequences in this sample encode the identical CDR3. The chain carries TRBV9 and TRBJ1-4; TRBD1 aligns across 7 bases. The CDR3 runs 15 residues. The germline gives CDR1 SGDLS, CDR2 YYNGEE. Trimming cost V 2 bases and J 2 bases; bases outside gene matches: 3. The DNA for the CDR3 is TGTGCCAGCAGCGTGACAGGGTCGACTAATGAAAAACTGTTTTTT. Protein product: CASSVTGSTNEKLFF.